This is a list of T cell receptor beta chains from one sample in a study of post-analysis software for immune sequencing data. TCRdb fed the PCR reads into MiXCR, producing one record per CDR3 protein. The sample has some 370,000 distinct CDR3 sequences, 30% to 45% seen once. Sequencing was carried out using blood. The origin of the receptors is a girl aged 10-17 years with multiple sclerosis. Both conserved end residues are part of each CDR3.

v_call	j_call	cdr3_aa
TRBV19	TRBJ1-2	CASSFWDGGLDYGYTF
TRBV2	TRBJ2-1	CASSEGRGEQFF
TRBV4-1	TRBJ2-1	CASSHPRRGLAGNEQFF
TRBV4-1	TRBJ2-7	CASSLFRGARYEQYF
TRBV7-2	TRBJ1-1	CASSLFFELMNTEAFF
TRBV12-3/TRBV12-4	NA	CASSLTSGVVNEQYF
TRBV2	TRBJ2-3	CASSAQEGGAFTDTQYF
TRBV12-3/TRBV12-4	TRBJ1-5	CASRGGQGPQHF
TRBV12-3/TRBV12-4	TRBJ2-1	CASSLAGHEQFF
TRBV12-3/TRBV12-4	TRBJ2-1	CASTPGGGSNEQFF
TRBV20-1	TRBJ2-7	CSARGTGGISIEQYF
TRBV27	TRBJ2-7	CASKMTGGGSYEQYF
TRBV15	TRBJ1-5	CATSRTGSSVLWPQHF
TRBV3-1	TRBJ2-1	CASASSGSRSSYNEQFF
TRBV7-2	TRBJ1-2	CASSPFAGQGIGYTF
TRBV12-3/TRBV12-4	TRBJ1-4	CASSSRGWRGGEKLFF
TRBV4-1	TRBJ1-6	CASSQALGANSPLHF
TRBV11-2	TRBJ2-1	CASSLGQERGNEQFF
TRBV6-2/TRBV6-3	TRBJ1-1	CASNRQMNTEAFF
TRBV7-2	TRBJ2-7	CASSLAAGTSGPLNEQYF
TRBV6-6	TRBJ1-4	CASYLIGTNEKLFF
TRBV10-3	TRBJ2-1	CAISGASGLAGGRSSYNEQFF
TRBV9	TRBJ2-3	CASSVGIWGTDTQYF
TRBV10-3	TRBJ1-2	CAISESVGQASNYGYTF
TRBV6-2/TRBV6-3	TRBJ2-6	CASRVPGSGANVLTF
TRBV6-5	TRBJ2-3	CASSYRSGFADTQYF
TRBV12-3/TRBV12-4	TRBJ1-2	CASSWFVGTGSYGYTF
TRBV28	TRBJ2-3	CASSSYPETGGSPTDTQYF
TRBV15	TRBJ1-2	CATSGSTESYGYTF
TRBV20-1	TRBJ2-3	CSAPPNLEGEADTQYF
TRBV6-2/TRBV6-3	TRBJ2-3	CASKSGAHDTQYF
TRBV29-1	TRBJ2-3	CSVDGLGDTQYF
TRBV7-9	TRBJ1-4	CASSSLREKLFF
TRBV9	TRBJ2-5	CASSLPEASGEETQYF
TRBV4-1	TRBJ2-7	CASSQLASGTYEQYF
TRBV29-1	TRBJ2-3	CSVVTGTDTQYF
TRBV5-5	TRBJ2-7	CASSPEGSLGYYEQYF
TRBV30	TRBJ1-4	CAWNEGEKLFF
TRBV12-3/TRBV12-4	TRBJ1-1	CASSFRESSRTEAFF
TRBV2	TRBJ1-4	CASRLGPADEKLFF
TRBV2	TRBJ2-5	CASSGQGGIETQYF
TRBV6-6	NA	CASSIQGAEQYF
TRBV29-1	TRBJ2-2	CSVVLPNTGELFF
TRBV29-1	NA	CSVGRLGEQYF
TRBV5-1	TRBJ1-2	CASSLNGPWPYGYTF
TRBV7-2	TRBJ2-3	CASSPRKRSTDTQYF
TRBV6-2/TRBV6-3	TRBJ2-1	CASTRGSSYNEQFF
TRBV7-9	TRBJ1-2	CASSFAGKIFGYTF
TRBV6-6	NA	CASSEGQGYDEQYF
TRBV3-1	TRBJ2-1	CASSQATGEQFF
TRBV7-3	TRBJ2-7	CASSLIGGPSYEQYF
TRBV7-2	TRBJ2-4	CASSLGWAGTNSKNIQYF